This passage covers 5 T cell receptor beta chains from one sample sequenced in a study of T-cell memory formation after mild COVID-19. TCRdb fed the 5' RACE reads into MiXCR, producing one record per CDR3 protein. The sample yields more than 350,000 distinct CDR3 sequences, roughly 15% seen once. What was sequenced was PBMCs or a T cell subset sorted from them (not recorded which). The receptor source for this set is a man younger than 35 who had mild COVID-19 (a few samples of this study predate the infection). Cell type and time point are not known.

The chain links TRBV6-5 to TRBJ2-3, with a tentative D call TRBD1 (5 bases). Germline V lookup: CDR1 MNHEY, CDR2 SVGAGI. The V end lost 2 bases, the J end lost 6 bases, and 12 bases lay between the germline ends. This CDR3 has 14 amino acids. The CDR3 protein is CASSYGSPGDTQYF. The CDR3 DNA is TGTGCCAGCAGTTACGGTTCCCCAGGGGATACGCAGTATTTT.

This chain links TRBV9 with TRBJ2-5; D possibly matches TRBD1 or TRBD2 (6 bases each). CDR1 is SGDLS, CDR2 YYNGEE, per germline. The CDR3 is made up of 14 amino acids. Trimming cost V 1 base and J 1 base, with 8 bases left between them. This CDR3 is CASSVSGAQETQYF. The CDR3 DNA follows: TGTGCCAGCAGCGTATCGGGGGCCCAAGAGACCCAGTACTTC.

This chain uses TRBV6-2 or TRBV6-3 with TRBJ1-5; D unclear. From germline, CDR1 is MNHEY and CDR2 SVGEGT. CDR3 length equals 14 residues. The ends were cut back, 5 bases at V and 0 bases at J, with 8 bases in the middle. The CDR3 here is CASSNTDSNQPQHF. DNA for the CDR3: TGTGCCAGCAGTAACACAGATAGCAATCAGCCCCAGCATTTT.

This clonotype was detected only a few times. The chain recombines TRBV29-1 with TRBJ2-2; D not certain. Germline loops: CDR1 SQVTM, CDR2 ANQGSEA. The CDR3 spans 10 residues. V was trimmed by 7 bases and J by 7 bases, leaving 7 bases between them. CDR3 DNA: TGCAGCGGTCTTCTCGGGGAGCTGTTTTTT. Translation: CSGLLGELFF.

This clonotype has only a few counts. This sequence joins TRBV29-1 and TRBJ2-5, with 8 bases aligning to TRBD1. After removal of 7 bases from V and 4 bases from J, the junction contained 5 bases not matched to a gene. The CDR3 runs 12 residues. Germline V gives CDR1 SQVTM, CDR2 ANQGSEA. As DNA, the CDR3 is TGCAGCGATACAGGGGGAGGAGAGACCCAGTACTTC. It specifies CSDTGGGETQYF.